This is a list of T cell receptor beta chains from one sample in a study of CD4 T cells in relation to SARS-CoV-2 and coronaviruses. No antigens are known for them. Method: immunoSEQ multiplex PCR; TCRdb's copy keeps in-frame clones and lacks some. Of about 29,000 clones listed, approximately 75% are singletons. The sequencing sample was made of CD4+ T cells from PBMCs, cultured in vitro. The receptors derive from a human donor in good health. CDR3s leave out the opening cysteine and the closing phenylalanine or tryptophan. For some rows the clone size is stated as once, few or many, or as a class when expanded; others skip it.

clone_size j_call v_call cdr3_aa
NA TRBJ2-3 TRBV12-3/TRBV12-4 ASSRSTDTQY
once TRBJ1-6 TRBV10-3 AITRSENSPLH
NA TRBJ2-5 TRBV7-7 ASSLGEGGFETQY
NA TRBJ2-1 TRBV4-3 ASSQDEAGQSRYNEQF
NA TRBJ2-7 TRBV5-1 ASSPDRGYEQY
NA TRBJ2-3 TRBV5-1 ASSPRQEADTQY
NA TRBJ2-5 TRBV7-9 ASSQDMLGYETQY
NA TRBJ1-5 TRBV19 ASSSGGPSNQPQH
NA TRBJ2-7 TRBV3-1/TRBV3-2 ASSRDRPYEQY
NA TRBJ1-5 TRBV28 ATRGGSQPQH
NA TRBJ1-5 TRBV2 ASRRESSNQPQH
NA TRBJ2-5 TRBV5-1 ASSSEAGAAETQY
NA TRBJ1-1 TRBV6-8 ASSYREFTEAF
NA TRBJ1-1 TRBV28 ASSLLGAAYAAEAF
few TRBJ2-5 TRBV4-3 ASSQELGGRAGETQY
NA TRBJ2-7 TRBV11-3 ASSPSGTSGTRQY
NA TRBJ2-7 TRBV28 ASGGASEGSYEQY
NA TRBJ2-7 TRBV19 ASSGTGVYEQY
NA TRBJ2-5 TRBV5-4 VEGTGMRETQY
NA TRBJ2-1 TRBV10-2 ASSELGSGGDSYNEQF
NA TRBJ2-5 TRBV3-1/TRBV3-2 ASSPSAGSWTQY
NA TRBJ1-6 TRBV6-1 ASSDVLRKGKYSPLH
NA TRBJ1-1 TRBV4-3 ASSQDIIRMGTEAF
NA TRBJ2-1 TRBV4-3 ASSPGTSSYNEQF
few TRBJ1-5 TRBV19 ASSLDRGYHQPQH
few TRBJ2-1 TRBV4-1 ASSRGGLAILGNEQF
few TRBJ2-7 TRBV7-8 ASSLGRSPSSYEQY
NA TRBJ2-1 TRBV24-1 ATASGLAGGGSYNEQF
NA TRBJ2-3 TRBV11-3 ASSPSRSADTQY
NA TRBJ2-3 TRBV4-2 ASSQDILAGQDTQY
NA TRBJ1-6 TRBV9 ASSVSLNSPLH
medium-sized TRBJ2-1 TRBV18 ASSPPGQSSYNEQF
NA TRBJ1-2 TRBV7-2 ASSLGGLGYGYT
NA TRBJ2-1 TRBV28 ASSFNAWDRGYNEQF
NA TRBJ2-5 TRBV7-2 ASRAGPSGGLETQY
NA TRBJ1-2 TRBV6-2/TRBV6-3 ASSEWTGRDYGYT
NA TRBJ2-1 TRBV14 ASSQDGGPKHNEQF
NA TRBJ1-2 TRBV4-3 ASSHVGTVGYT
once TRBJ1-5 TRBV28 ASSRGIIVQPQH
NA TRBJ2-5 TRBV3-1/TRBV3-2 ASSPGGIQETQY
NA TRBJ2-1 TRBV6-2/TRBV6-3 ASSSLSDEQF
NA TRBJ2-2 TRBV4-3 ASSQDRPYTGELF
NA TRBJ2-1 TRBV19 ASKGEQRYNEQF
NA TRBJ2-5 TRBV7-9 ASSAGTQETQY
NA TRBJ2-6 TRBV29-1 SVAQDSSGANVLT
NA TRBJ1-5 TRBV4-1 ASSLEPAISNQPQH
NA TRBJ2-1 TRBV14 ASSQRQGVYNEQF
NA TRBJ1-2 TRBV12-3/TRBV12-4 ASSLRGGGYT
NA TRBJ2-3 TRBV7-2 ASSPAGLAYTQY